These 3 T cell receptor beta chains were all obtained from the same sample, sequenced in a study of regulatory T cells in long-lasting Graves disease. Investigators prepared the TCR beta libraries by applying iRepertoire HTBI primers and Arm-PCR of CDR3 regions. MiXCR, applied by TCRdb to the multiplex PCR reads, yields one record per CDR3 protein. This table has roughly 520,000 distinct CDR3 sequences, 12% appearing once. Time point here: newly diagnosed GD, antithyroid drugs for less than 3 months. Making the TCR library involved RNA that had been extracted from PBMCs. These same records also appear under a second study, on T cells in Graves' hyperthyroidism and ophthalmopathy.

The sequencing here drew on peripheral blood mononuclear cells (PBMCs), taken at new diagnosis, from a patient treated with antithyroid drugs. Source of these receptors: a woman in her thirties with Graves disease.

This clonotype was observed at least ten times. CDR3 coding DNA: TGTGCCAGCACCCGACAGGGGTGGTACGAGCAGTACTTC. It is translated as CASTRQGWYEQYF. The V gene is TRBV28, the J gene TRBJ2-7, with 8 bases aligning to TRBD1. The CDR3 is 13 amino acids. Losses at the gene ends were 7 bases for V and 4 bases for J; bases not matched to a gene: 6. Germline assignment: CDR1 MDHEN and CDR2 SYDVKM.

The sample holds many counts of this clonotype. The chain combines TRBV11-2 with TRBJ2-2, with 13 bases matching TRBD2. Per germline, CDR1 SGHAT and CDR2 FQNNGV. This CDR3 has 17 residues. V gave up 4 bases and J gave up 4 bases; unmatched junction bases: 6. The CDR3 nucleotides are TGTGCCAGCAGCTCGGGACTAGCGGGACCATCCACCGGGGAGCTGTTTTTT. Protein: CASSSGLAGPSTGELFF.

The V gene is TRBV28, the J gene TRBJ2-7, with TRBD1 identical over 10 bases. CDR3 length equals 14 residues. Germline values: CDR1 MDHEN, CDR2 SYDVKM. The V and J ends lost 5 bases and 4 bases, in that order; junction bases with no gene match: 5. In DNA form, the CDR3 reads TGTGCCAGCAGTAATCCGGGACAGGGGTACGAGCAGTACTTC. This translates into CASSNPGQGYEQYF.